The rows below give T cell receptor beta chains drawn from one sample of a study of neurological immune-mediated disorders. Each CDR3 protein gets one entry after TCRdb re-called the 5' RACE reads with MiXCR. The sample carries over 30,000 distinct CDR3 sequences, about 13% recorded once. Sequencing was performed on PBMCs. These receptors were taken from a middle-aged woman in good health. The CDR3 runs from the conserved cysteine through the conserved F or W. A D gene is named only where the DNA matches it firmly. A row's size may be missing; if present it is once, few, many or a size class.

V: TRBV5-5
size: many
D: TRBD1
J: TRBJ2-7
CDR3: CASSPEPVIDRVSYEQYF
DNA: TGTGCCAGCAGCCCCGAACCCGTAATCGACAGGGTTAGCTACGAGCAGTACTTC

V: TRBV5-1
size: few
D: .
J: TRBJ1-4
CDR3: CASSSGSLLNEKLFF
DNA: TGCGCCAGCAGCTCTGGGAGTTTACTAAATGAAAAACTGTTTTTT

V: TRBV5-5
size: many
D: .
J: TRBJ1-5
CDR3: CASRPVTGLNQPQHF
DNA: TGTGCCAGCAGACCGGTAACGGGGCTCAATCAGCCCCAGCATTTT

V: TRBV24-1
size: .
D: .
J: TRBJ2-7
CDR3: CATSDADYEQYF
DNA: TGTGCCACCAGTGATGCTGATTACGAGCAGTACTTC

V: TRBV20-1
size: many
D: .
J: TRBJ2-3
CDR3: CSASGEHTQYF
DNA: TGCAGTGCCAGTGGTGAGCATACGCAGTATTTT

V: TRBV20-1
size: .
D: .
J: TRBJ2-7
CDR3: CSARDRKGTYEQYF
DNA: TGCAGTGCTAGAGATCGGAAGGGTACCTACGAGCAGTACTTC

V: TRBV20-1
size: many
D: TRBD2
J: TRBJ2-1
CDR3: CSATSSGREQNEQFF
DNA: TGCAGTGCCACCTCTAGCGGGAGGGAGCAGAATGAGCAGTTCTTC

V: TRBV6-6
size: many
D: .
J: TRBJ2-6
CDR3: CASSYQGSGANVLTF
DNA: TGTGCCAGCAGTTACCAGGGCTCTGGGGCCAACGTCCTGACTTTC

V: TRBV5-1
size: many
D: .
J: TRBJ2-2
CDR3: CASSIDYTTGELFF
DNA: TGCGCCAGCAGCATCGACTACACCACCGGGGAGCTGTTTTTT

V: TRBV10-2
size: many
D: TRBD2
J: TRBJ2-1
CDR3: CASSEKAGARNEQFF
DNA: TGCGCCAGCAGTGAAAAAGCGGGGGCCCGGAATGAGCAGTTCTTC

V: TRBV27
size: many
D: TRBD1
J: TRBJ1-1
CDR3: CASSQTGGLVNTEAFF
DNA: TGTGCCAGCAGTCAAACAGGGGGCCTCGTGAACACTGAAGCTTTCTTT

V: TRBV29-1
size: many
D: .
J: TRBJ2-1
CDR3: CSVGGRNSYNEQFF
DNA: TGCAGCGTGGGGGGACGGAACTCCTACAATGAGCAGTTCTTC

V: TRBV20-1
size: many
D: .
J: TRBJ2-7
CDR3: CSASIGGTYEQYF
DNA: TGCAGTGCTAGTATCGGGGGTACTTACGAGCAGTACTTC

V: TRBV11-2
size: many
D: TRBD2
J: TRBJ2-2
CDR3: CASSLASGRDGELFF
DNA: TGTGCCAGCAGCTTAGCGTCAGGGAGGGACGGGGAGCTGTTTTTT

V: TRBV7-3
size: many
D: TRBD1
J: TRBJ2-6
CDR3: CASSLRVRGSSGANVLTF
DNA: TGTGCCAGCAGCTTACGCGTCAGGGGGAGCTCTGGGGCCAACGTCCTGACTTTC

V: TRBV27
size: many
D: .
J: TRBJ1-5
CDR3: CASSLSRNGGNQPQHF
DNA: TGTGCCAGCAGTTTATCGAGGAACGGAGGCAATCAGCCCCAGCATTTT

V: TRBV6-2/TRBV6-3
size: many
D: .
J: TRBJ2-7
CDR3: CASSPLIVYEQYF
DNA: TGTGCCAGCAGTCCCCTGATCGTGTACGAGCAGTACTTC

V: TRBV20-1
size: .
D: .
J: TRBJ2-7
CDR3: CSVTDWEEQYF
DNA: TGCAGTGTTACAGACTGGGAGGAGCAGTACTTC

V: TRBV10-3
size: many
D: .
J: TRBJ2-1
CDR3: CAIRRGTTASDEQFF
DNA: TGTGCCATCAGGAGGGGGACGACAGCAAGCGATGAGCAGTTCTTC

V: TRBV5-6
size: many
D: .
J: TRBJ1-2
CDR3: CASSTGQYGYTF
DNA: TGTGCCAGCAGCACGGGACAATATGGCTACACCTTC

V: TRBV4-1
size: many
D: TRBD1
J: TRBJ1-4
CDR3: CASSHGSRGTGNEKLFF
DNA: TGCGCCAGCAGCCATGGCAGCCGCGGGACAGGGAATGAAAAACTGTTTTTT

V: TRBV5-1
size: many
D: .
J: TRBJ1-1
CDR3: CASSLPPPRAEAFF
DNA: TGCGCCAGCAGCTTGCCCCCCCCAAGAGCTGAAGCTTTCTTT

V: TRBV7-9
size: many
D: TRBD2
J: TRBJ2-3
CDR3: CASSLALAGMNTQYF
DNA: TGTGCCAGCAGCTTAGCCCTAGCGGGCATGAATACGCAGTATTTT

V: TRBV20-1
size: many
D: .
J: TRBJ2-7
CDR3: CSARDRTREQYF
DNA: TGCAGTGCTAGAGATCGGACCAGAGAGCAGTACTTC

V: TRBV12-3/TRBV12-4
size: many
D: .
J: TRBJ1-4
CDR3: CASNLRHNGEKLFF
DNA: TGTGCCAGCAACTTGAGGCATAATGGGGAAAAACTGTTTTTT

V: TRBV20-1
size: many
D: .
J: TRBJ2-5
CDR3: CSARGWETQYF
DNA: TGCAGTGCCAGGGGCTGGGAGACCCAGTACTTC

V: TRBV5-1
size: many
D: .
J: TRBJ1-2
CDR3: CASSPGLLSTSNYGYTF
DNA: TGCGCCAGCAGCCCGGGCCTCCTTAGCACATCTAACTATGGCTACACCTTC

V: TRBV10-3
size: many
D: .
J: TRBJ1-2
CDR3: CAISETTETNYGYTF
DNA: TGTGCCATCAGTGAGACAACCGAAACTAACTATGGCTACACCTTC

V: TRBV5-6
size: many
D: .
J: TRBJ1-1
CDR3: CASSFLARPGNTEAFF
DNA: TGTGCCAGCAGCTTTCTGGCTAGGCCTGGAAACACTGAAGCTTTCTTT

V: TRBV4-3
size: many
D: TRBD1
J: TRBJ2-7
CDR3: CASSQDPGTGGGEQYF
DNA: TGCGCCAGCAGCCAAGATCCCGGGACAGGGGGCGGCGAGCAGTACTTC

V: TRBV12-3/TRBV12-4
size: many
D: TRBD1
J: TRBJ2-3
CDR3: CASSFAGQGTDTQYF
DNA: TGTGCCAGCAGTTTTGCGGGACAGGGCACCGATACGCAGTATTTT

V: TRBV20-1
size: many
D: .
J: TRBJ1-5
CDR3: CSARKGNAGNQPQHF
DNA: TGCAGTGCCCGAAAGGGGAATGCCGGTAATCAGCCCCAGCATTTT

V: TRBV5-1
size: few
D: .
J: TRBJ2-2
CDR3: CASSLYRPTDSTGELFF
DNA: TGCGCCAGCAGCTTGTATCGGCCTACAGATTCCACCGGGGAGCTGTTTTTT

V: TRBV6-5
size: few
D: .
J: TRBJ1-1
CDR3: CASSAGTAMNTEAFF
DNA: TGTGCCAGCAGTGCCGGGACGGCAATGAACACTGAAGCTTTCTTT

V: TRBV5-1
size: .
D: .
J: TRBJ1-4
CDR3: CASGPYGKENEKLFF
DNA: TGCGCCAGCGGCCCCTATGGGAAGGAGAATGAAAAACTGTTTTTT

V: TRBV29-1
size: many
D: .
J: TRBJ1-2
CDR3: CSVEERTNYGYTF
DNA: TGCAGCGTTGAAGAGAGAACTAACTATGGCTACACCTTC

V: TRBV12-3/TRBV12-4
size: many
D: TRBD2
J: TRBJ2-5
CDR3: CASSGGTSGWSETQYF
DNA: TGTGCCAGCAGTGGAGGGACTAGCGGGTGGTCCGAGACCCAGTACTTC

V: TRBV5-6
size: many
D: .
J: TRBJ2-6
CDR3: CASSLRGSNLGANVLTF
DNA: TGTGCCAGCAGCTTGCGGGGCAGCAACCTTGGGGCCAACGTCCTGACTTTC

V: TRBV12-3/TRBV12-4
size: many
D: .
J: TRBJ2-7
CDR3: CASTNTGSPSYEQYF
DNA: TGTGCCAGCACCAACACAGGTTCCCCCTCCTACGAGCAGTACTTC

V: TRBV29-1
size: many
D: .
J: TRBJ2-5
CDR3: CSVEESGKQKTQYF
DNA: TGCAGCGTTGAAGAATCCGGGAAGCAGAAGACCCAGTACTTC

V: TRBV12-3/TRBV12-4
size: many
D: .
J: TRBJ2-3
CDR3: CASSSNRVSTDTQYF
DNA: TGTGCCAGCAGTTCTAACAGGGTTAGCACAGATACGCAGTATTTT

V: TRBV7-9
size: many
D: .
J: TRBJ1-5
CDR3: CASSFYQPQHF
DNA: TGTGCCAGCAGCTTTTATCAGCCCCAGCATTTT

V: TRBV20-1
size: many
D: TRBD1
J: TRBJ1-1
CDR3: CSARGRTGAFMNTEAFF
DNA: TGCAGTGCTAGAGGCCGGACAGGGGCGTTCATGAACACTGAAGCTTTCTTT

V: TRBV20-1
size: many
D: .
J: TRBJ2-5
CDR3: CSARGGRELETQYF
DNA: TGCAGTGCTAGAGGGGGGCGGGAGTTGGAGACCCAGTACTTC